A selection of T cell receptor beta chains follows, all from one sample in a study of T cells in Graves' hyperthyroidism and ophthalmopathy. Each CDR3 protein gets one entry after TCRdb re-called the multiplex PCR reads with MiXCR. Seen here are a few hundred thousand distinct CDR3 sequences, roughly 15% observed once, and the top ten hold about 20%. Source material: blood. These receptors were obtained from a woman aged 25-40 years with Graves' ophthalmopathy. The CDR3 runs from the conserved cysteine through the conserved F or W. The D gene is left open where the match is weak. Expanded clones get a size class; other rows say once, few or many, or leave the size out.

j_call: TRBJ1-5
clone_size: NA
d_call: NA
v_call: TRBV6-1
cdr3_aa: CAINEGLIDQPQHF
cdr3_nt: TGTGCCATCAACGAGGGTTTAATAGACCAGCCCCAGCATTTT

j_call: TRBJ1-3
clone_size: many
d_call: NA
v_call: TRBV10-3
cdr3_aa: CAISEGPSGGNTIYF
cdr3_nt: TGTGCCATCAGTGAAGGACCGTCTGGCGGAAACACCATATATTTT

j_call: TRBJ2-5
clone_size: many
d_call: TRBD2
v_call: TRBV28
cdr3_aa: CASSLSSGGLQETQYF
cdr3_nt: TGTGCCAGCAGTTTATCTAGCGGGGGTCTCCAAGAGACCCAGTACTTC

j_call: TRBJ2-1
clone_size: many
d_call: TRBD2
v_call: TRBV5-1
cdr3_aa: CASSLSFRGGLYNEQFF
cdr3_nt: TGCGCCAGCAGCTTGTCGTTTCGGGGGGGACTATACAATGAGCAGTTCTTC

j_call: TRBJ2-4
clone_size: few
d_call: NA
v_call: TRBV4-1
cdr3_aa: CASSQADMGFSRNIQYF
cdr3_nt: TGCGCCAGCAGCCAAGCGGACATGGGGTTCTCCAGGAACATTCAGTACTTC

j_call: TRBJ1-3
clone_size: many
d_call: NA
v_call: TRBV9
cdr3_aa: CASSVAQGSGNTIYF
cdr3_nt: TGTGCCAGCAGCGTCGCACAGGGCTCTGGAAACACCATATATTTT

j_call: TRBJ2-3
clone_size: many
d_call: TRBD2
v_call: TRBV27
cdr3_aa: CASTAGLAGVDTQYF
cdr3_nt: TGTGCCAGCACCGCGGGACTAGCGGGGGTAGATACGCAGTATTTT

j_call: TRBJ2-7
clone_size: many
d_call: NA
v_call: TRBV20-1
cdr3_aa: CSACPPRSPYEQYF
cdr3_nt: TGCAGTGCTTGCCCTCCAAGGTCACCCTACGAGCAGTACTTC

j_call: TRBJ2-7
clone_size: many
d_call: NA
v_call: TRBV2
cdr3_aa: CASIGGPHEQYF
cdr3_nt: TGTGCCAGCATCGGGGGGCCCCACGAGCAGTACTTC

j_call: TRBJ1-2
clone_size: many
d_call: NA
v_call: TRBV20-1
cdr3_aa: CSARGLPGRRTYGYTF
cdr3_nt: TGCAGTGCTAGAGGCTTGCCGGGACGGCGAACCTATGGCTACACCTTC

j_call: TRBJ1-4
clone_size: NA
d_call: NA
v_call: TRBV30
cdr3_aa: CAWSGGVIGFGKLFF
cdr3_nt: TGTGCCTGGAGTGGAGGAGTAATCGGTTTTGGAAAACTGTTTTTT

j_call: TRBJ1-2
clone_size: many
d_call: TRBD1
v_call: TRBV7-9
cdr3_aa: CASSHPGQGQTNYGYTF
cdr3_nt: TGTGCCAGCAGCCACCCGGGACAGGGCCAGACAAACTATGGCTACACCTTC

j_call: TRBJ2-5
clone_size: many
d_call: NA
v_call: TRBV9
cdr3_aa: CASSEGGGLTGETQYF
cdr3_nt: TGTGCCAGCAGCGAGGGAGGTGGGCTGACAGGGGAGACCCAGTACTTC

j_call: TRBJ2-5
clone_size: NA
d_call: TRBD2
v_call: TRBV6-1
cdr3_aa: CASRSLAGAFQETQYF
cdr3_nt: TGTGCCAGCAGATCACTAGCGGGGGCCTTTCAAGAGACCCAGTACTTC

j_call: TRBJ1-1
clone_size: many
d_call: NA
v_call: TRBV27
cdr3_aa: CAARGGPDEAFF
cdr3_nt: TGTGCCGCACGTGGGGGGCCCGATGAAGCTTTCTTT

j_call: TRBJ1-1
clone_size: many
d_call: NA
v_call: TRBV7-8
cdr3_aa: CASSSLVGTNTEAFF
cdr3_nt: TGTGCCAGCAGCTCCCTCGTCGGTACCAACACTGAAGCTTTCTTT

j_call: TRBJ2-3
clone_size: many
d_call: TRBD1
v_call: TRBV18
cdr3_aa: CASSPPGTVSTDTQYF
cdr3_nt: TGTGCCAGCTCACCACCGGGGACAGTTAGCACAGATACGCAGTATTTT

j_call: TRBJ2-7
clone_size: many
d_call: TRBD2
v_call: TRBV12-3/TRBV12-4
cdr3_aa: CASSLTPSGGAPYEQYF
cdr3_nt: TGTGCCAGCAGTTTAACCCCTAGCGGGGGGGCCCCCTACGAGCAGTACTTC

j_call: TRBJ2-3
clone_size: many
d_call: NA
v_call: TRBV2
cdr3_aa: CASSGRRGTDTQYF
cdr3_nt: TGTGCCAGCAGTGGCCGGAGGGGCACAGATACGCAGTATTTT

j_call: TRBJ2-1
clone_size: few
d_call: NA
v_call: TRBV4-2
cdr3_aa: CASSQVTTTINEQFF
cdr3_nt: TGTGCCAGCAGCCAAGTCACAACAACGATCAATGAGCAGTTCTTC

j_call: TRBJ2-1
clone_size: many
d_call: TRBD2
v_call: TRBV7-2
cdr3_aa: CASSRREGNEQFF
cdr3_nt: TGTGCCAGCAGCCGCAGGGAGGGGAATGAGCAGTTCTTC

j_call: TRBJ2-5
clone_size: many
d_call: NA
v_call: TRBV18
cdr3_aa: CASSPWAGASGETQYF
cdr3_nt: TGTGCCAGCTCTCCCTGGGCAGGTGCGTCGGGAGAGACCCAGTACTTC

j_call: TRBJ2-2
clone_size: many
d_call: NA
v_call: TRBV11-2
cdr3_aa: CASSLGPMNTGELFF
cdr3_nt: TGTGCCAGCAGCTTAGGACCGATGAACACCGGGGAGCTGTTTTTT

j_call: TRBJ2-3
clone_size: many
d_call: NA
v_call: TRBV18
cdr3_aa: CASSPPIRGGWTQYF
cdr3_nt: TGTGCCAGCTCACCACCGATTAGGGGCGGGTGGACGCAGTATTTT

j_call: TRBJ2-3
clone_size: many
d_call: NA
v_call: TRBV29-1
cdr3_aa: CSVYGGDTQYF
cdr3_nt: TGCAGCGTTTACGGAGGGGATACGCAGTATTTT

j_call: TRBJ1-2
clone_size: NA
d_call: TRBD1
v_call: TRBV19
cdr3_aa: CASSNRDRITNYGYTF
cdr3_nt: TGTGCCAGTAGTAACCGGGACAGGATCACTAACTATGGCTACACCTTC

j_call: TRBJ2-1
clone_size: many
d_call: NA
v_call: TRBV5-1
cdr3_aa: CASSWTGTNAWNEQFF
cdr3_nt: TGCGCCAGCAGCTGGACCGGGACAAATGCTTGGAATGAGCAGTTCTTC

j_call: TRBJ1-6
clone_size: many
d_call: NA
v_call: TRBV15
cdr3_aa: CATSRTGIGSPLHF
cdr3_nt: TGTGCCACCAGCAGAACAGGGATAGGTTCACCCCTCCACTTT

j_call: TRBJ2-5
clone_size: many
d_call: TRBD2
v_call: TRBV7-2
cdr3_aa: CASSPGLAGGSHIQETQYF
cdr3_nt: TGTGCCAGCAGCCCGGGACTAGCGGGGGGGAGTCACATTCAAGAGACCCAGTACTTC

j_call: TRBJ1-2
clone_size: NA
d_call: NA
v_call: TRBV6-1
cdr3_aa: CASSESRSVDGYTF
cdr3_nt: TGTGCCAGCAGTGAATCAAGGTCCGTAGATGGCTACACCTTC

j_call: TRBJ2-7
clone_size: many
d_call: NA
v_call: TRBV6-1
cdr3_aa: CASSEDRYEQYF
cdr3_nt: TGTGCCAGCAGTGAAGACAGATACGAGCAGTACTTC

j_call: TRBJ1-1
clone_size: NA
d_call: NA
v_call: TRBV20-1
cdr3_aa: CSGGGDTEAFF
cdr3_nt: TGCAGTGGGGGGGGGGACACTGAAGCTTTCTTT

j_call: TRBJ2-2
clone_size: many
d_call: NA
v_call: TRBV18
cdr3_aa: CASSPRPSVNTGELFF
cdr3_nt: TGTGCCAGCTCACCACGACCTTCGGTGAACACCGGGGAGCTGTTTTTT

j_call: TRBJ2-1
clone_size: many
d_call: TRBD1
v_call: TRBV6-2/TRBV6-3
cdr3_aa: CASSYSKGQVYNEQFF
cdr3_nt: TGTGCCAGCAGTTACTCGAAGGGACAGGTCTACAATGAGCAGTTCTTC

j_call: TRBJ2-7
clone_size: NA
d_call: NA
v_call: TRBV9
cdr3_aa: CASSAGVGAPYEQYF
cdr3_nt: TGTGCCAGCAGCGCGGGGGTCGGGGCGCCCTACGAGCAGTACTTC

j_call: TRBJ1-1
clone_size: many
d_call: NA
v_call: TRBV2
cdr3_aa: CASKFQGINTEAFF
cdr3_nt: TGTGCCAGCAAGTTCCAGGGTATTAACACTGAAGCTTTCTTT

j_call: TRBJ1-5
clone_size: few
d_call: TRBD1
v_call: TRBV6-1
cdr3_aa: CASRLGGFNQPQHF
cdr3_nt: TGTGCCAGCCGCCTAGGGGGCTTCAATCAGCCCCAGCATTTT

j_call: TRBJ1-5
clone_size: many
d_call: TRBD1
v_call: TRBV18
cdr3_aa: CASSPTGQGDQPQHF
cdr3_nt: TGTGCCAGCTCACCTACGGGACAGGGGGACCAGCCCCAGCATTTT

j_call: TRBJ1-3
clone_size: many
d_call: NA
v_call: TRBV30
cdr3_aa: CAWSVVTSGNTIYF
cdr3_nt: TGTGCCTGGAGTGTAGTCACCTCTGGAAACACCATATATTTT

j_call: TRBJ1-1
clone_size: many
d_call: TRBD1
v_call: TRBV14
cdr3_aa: CASSYDRARNTEAFF
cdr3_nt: TGTGCCAGCAGCTACGACAGGGCGAGGAACACTGAAGCTTTCTTT

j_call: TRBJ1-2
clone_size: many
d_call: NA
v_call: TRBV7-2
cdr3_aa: CASSLNRRAVGYGYTF
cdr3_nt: TGTGCCAGCAGCCTAAATCGGCGCGCGGTGGGCTATGGCTACACCTTC

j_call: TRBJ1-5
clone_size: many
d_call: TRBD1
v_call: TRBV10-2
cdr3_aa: CASTGQDSNQPQHF
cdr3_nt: TGCGCCAGCACCGGACAGGATAGCAATCAGCCCCAGCATTTT

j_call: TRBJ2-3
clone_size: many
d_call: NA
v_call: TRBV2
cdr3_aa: CASSESDIWGGPRRDTQYF
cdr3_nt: TGTGCCAGCAGTGAAAGTGACATCTGGGGAGGTCCTAGGAGGGATACGCAGTATTTT

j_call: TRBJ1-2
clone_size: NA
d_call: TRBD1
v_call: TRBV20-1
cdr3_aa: CSAGGGDRVVRGYTF
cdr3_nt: TGCAGTGCTGGAGGGGGGGACAGGGTAGTTCGAGGCTACACCTTC

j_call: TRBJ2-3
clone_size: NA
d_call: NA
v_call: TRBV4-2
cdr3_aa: CARIRWSGRADTQYF
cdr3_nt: TGTGCCAGGATAAGGTGGTCGGGACGGGCAGATACGCAGTATTTT

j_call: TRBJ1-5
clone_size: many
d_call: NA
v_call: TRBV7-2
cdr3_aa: CASSFGEYSNQPQHF
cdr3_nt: TGTGCCAGCAGCTTCGGGGAGTATAGCAATCAGCCCCAGCATTTT

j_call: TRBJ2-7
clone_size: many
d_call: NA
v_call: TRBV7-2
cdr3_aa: CASTPGGPTGPPYEQYF
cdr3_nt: TGTGCCAGCACACCGGGGGGCCCAACAGGGCCCCCCTACGAGCAGTACTTC

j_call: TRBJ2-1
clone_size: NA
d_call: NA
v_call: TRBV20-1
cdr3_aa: CSAAGRTNNEQFF
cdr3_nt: TGCAGTGCTGCAGGGCGTACTAACAATGAGCAGTTCTTC

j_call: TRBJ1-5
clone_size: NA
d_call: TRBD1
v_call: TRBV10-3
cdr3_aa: CAISETETGRQPQHF
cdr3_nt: TGTGCCATCAGTGAAACGGAGACAGGGCGGCAGCCCCAGCATTTT

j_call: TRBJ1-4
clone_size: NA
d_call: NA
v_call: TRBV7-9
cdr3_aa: CASSRGSEEKLFF
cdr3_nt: TGTGCCAGCAGCAGGGGCAGCGAAGAAAAACTGTTTTTT

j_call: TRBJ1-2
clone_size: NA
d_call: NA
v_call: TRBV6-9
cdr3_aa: CASISNSGSANYGYTF
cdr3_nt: TGTGCCAGCATTTCCAACAGTGGGTCAGCTAACTATGGCTACACCTTC

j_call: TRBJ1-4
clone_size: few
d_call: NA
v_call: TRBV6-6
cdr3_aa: CASSYSSGIATSEKLFF
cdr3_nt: TGTGCCAGCAGTTACTCGTCAGGGATCGCAACTAGTGAAAAACTGTTTTTT

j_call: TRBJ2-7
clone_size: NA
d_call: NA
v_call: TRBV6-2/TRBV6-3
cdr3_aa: CASSHHRERIYEQHF
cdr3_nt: TGTGCCAGCAGTCATCACAGGGAACGAATCTACGAGCAGCACTTC

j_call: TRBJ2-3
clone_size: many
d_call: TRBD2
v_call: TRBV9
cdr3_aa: CASSGLAGGTTDTQYF
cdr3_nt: TGTGCCAGCAGCGGACTAGCGGGGGGAACCACAGATACGCAGTATTTT

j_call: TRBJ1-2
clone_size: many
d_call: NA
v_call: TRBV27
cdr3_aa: CASGFPGVGGYTF
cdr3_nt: TGTGCCAGCGGCTTCCCAGGGGTTGGGGGCTACACCTTC